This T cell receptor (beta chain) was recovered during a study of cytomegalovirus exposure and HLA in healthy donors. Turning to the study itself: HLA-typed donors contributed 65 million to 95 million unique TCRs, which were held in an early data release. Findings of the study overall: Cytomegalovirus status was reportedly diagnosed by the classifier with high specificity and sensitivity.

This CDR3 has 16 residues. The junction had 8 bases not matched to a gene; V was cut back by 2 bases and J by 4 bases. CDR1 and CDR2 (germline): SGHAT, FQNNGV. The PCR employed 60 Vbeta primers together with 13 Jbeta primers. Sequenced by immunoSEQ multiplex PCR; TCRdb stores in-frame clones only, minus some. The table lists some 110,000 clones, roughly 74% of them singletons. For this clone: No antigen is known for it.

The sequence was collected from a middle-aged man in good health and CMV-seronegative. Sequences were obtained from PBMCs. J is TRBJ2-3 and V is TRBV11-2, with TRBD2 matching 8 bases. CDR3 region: CASSLTLAGTSDTQYF. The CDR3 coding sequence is TGTGCCAGCAGCTTAACTTTAGCGGGGACGTCAGATACGCAGTATTTT.